The T cell receptor beta chain under discussion was sequenced for a study of T cell repertoires in cytomegalovirus infection. Study-level information: Recently identified HLA-C-restricted and well-studied HLA-B-restricted CMV epitopes were used. CMV infection and matching HLA type were both indicated by public TCR beta signatures. Study-wide results and limits: Adding up the frequency of public TCR beta families identified people who carried CMV plus the relevant HLA. HLA-C-restricted CMV-specific TCR beta clonotypes were dominant in the ex vivo response.

This clonotype has more than one count but fewer than ten. Its specificity is unknown. Germline V gene data show CDR1 as LNHNV and CDR2 as YYDKDF (reference sequence). The ends lost 0 bases at V and 7 bases at J; junction bases unmatched: 8. CDR3 length: 15 residues. TCRdb reprocessed the reads with MiXCR, giving one entry per CDR3 protein. Seen here are 900,000 to 950,000 distinct CDR3 sequences, roughly 30% observed once, and the top ten hold about an eighth. The input for sequencing was cultured CD8+ T cells from PBMCs, taken from culture after CMV antigen stimulation. This chain connects TRBV15 to TRBJ2-7; 8 bases fit TRBD1. The sequence was collected from a human donor in good health (CMV status not recorded). Some clones in this sample may be carry-over from other donors' samples. The CDR3, as DNA: TGTGCCACCAGCAGAGATCCCCAGGGGGCAGGAGAGCAGTACTTC. Translating gives CATSRDPQGAGEQYF.